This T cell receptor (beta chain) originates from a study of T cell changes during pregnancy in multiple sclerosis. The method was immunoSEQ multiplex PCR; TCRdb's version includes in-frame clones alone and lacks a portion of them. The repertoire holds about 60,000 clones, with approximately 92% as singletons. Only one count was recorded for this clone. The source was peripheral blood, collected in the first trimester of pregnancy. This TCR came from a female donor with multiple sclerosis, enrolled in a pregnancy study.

The CDR3 sequence: CSVRVKPYEQYF. The CDR3 DNA reads TGCAGCGTTCGGGTGAAGCCCTACGAGCAGTACTTC. V is TRBV29-1 and J is TRBJ2-7; no clear D. Germline V gene sequence: CDR1 SQVTM, CDR2 ANQGSEA. The CDR3 totals 12 residues. V was cut by 5 bases and J by 2 bases, with 10 bases left in between.